This is a list of T cell receptor beta chains from one sample in a study of T cells after yellow fever vaccination. TCRdb used MiXCR to reprocess the 5' RACE reads, holding one entry per CDR3 protein. The sample contains some 240,000 distinct CDR3 sequences, about 5% of which appear only once. The input for sequencing was CD4+ T cells sorted from PBMCs, taken on the day of the yellow fever booster vaccination. Receptors were obtained from a young man who received the YFV17D yellow fever vaccine. The CDR3 runs from the conserved cysteine through the conserved F or W. A D gene is named only where the DNA matches it firmly. The size of a clone is reported for some rows only, either as once, few or many, or as a class for expanded clones.

v_call	d_call	j_call	clone_size	cdr3_aa	cdr3_nt
TRBV28	.	TRBJ2-6	many	CASSFLGPSSGANVLTF	TGTGCCAGCAGTTTCCTGGGGCCAAGCTCTGGGGCCAACGTCCTGACTTTC
TRBV6-5	.	TRBJ2-2	few	CASNPGTTNTGELFF	TGTGCCAGCAACCCCGGGACGACGAACACCGGGGAGCTGTTTTTT
TRBV7-3	.	TRBJ2-7	.	CASSPGQGGEQYF	TGTGCCAGCAGCCCAGGTCAGGGTGGCGAGCAGTACTTC
TRBV5-1	.	TRBJ1-6	.	CASSFRQGNNSPLHF	TGCGCCAGCAGCTTCCGGCAAGGGAATAATTCACCCCTCCACTTT
TRBV20-1	TRBD1	TRBJ2-3	few	CSAPTGTGSTDTQYF	TGCAGTGCTCCCACCGGGACAGGGAGCACAGATACGCAGTATTTT
TRBV4-3	.	TRBJ1-2	few	CASSQTGYGYTF	TGCGCCAGCAGCCAGACCGGCTATGGCTACACCTTC
TRBV7-2	TRBD2	TRBJ2-2	.	CASSPWGGTTGELFF	TGTGCCAGCAGCCCCTGGGGGGGAACCACCGGGGAGCTGTTTTTT
TRBV20-1	TRBD1	TRBJ2-7	.	CSARGTEKFYEQYF	TGCAGTGCTAGGGGGACAGAGAAGTTCTACGAGCAGTACTTC
TRBV30	.	TRBJ1-1	many	CAWNLGGANTEAFF	TGTGCCTGGAACCTCGGCGGAGCGAACACTGAAGCTTTCTTT
TRBV7-2	.	TRBJ1-6	few	CASSSTSGRNNSPLHF	TGTGCCAGCAGTTCTACATCCGGACGGAATAATTCACCCCTCCACTTT
TRBV4-3	.	TRBJ1-2	many	CASSPGAGGNYGYTF	TGCGCCAGCAGCCCCGGGGCAGGCGGGAACTATGGCTACACCTTC
TRBV18	.	TRBJ1-2	.	CASSLGTVNYGYTF	TGTGCCAGCTCACTTGGGACGGTAAACTATGGCTACACCTTC
TRBV7-2	.	TRBJ2-3	many	CASSGFGSWDTQYF	TGTGCCAGCAGCGGCTTCGGGTCGTGGGATACGCAGTATTTT
TRBV25-1	.	TRBJ1-6	few	CASSEGTRGYSPLHF	TGTGCCAGCAGTGAAGGGACCAGAGGCTATTCACCCCTCCACTTT
TRBV9	TRBD2	TRBJ2-5	.	CASSVRSSGGETQYF	TGTGCCAGCAGCGTAAGGTCTAGCGGTGGGGAGACCCAGTACTTC
TRBV7-2	.	TRBJ1-1	few	CASSLRSGNTEAFF	TGTGCCAGCAGCTTAAGATCCGGGAACACTGAAGCTTTCTTT
TRBV28	.	TRBJ2-5	.	CASSFEGGPDETQYF	TGTGCCAGCAGTTTCGAAGGGGGGCCGGATGAGACCCAGTACTTC
TRBV25-1	TRBD1	TRBJ1-5	few	CASSDYRGNQPQHF	TGTGCCAGCAGTGACTACAGGGGGAATCAGCCCCAGCATTTT
TRBV5-1	TRBD2	TRBJ2-2	.	CASRPGLAGSVTGELFF	TGCGCCAGCCGCCCGGGACTAGCGGGGTCGGTCACCGGGGAGCTGTTTTTT
TRBV4-3	.	TRBJ2-5	many	CASSQDQDTGKETQYF	TGCGCCAGCAGCCAAGATCAGGATACAGGAAAGGAGACCCAGTACTTC
TRBV10-3	TRBD1	TRBJ2-2	many	CAITGTGDTGELFF	TGTGCCATCACCGGGACAGGGGACACCGGGGAGCTGTTTTTT
TRBV12-3/TRBV12-4	.	TRBJ2-3	many	CASSFRESTDTQYF	TGTGCCAGCAGTTTCAGGGAGAGCACAGATACGCAGTATTTT
TRBV24-1	.	TRBJ2-3	many	CATSDSGTASTDTQYF	TGTGCCACCAGTGATTCCGGGACGGCTAGCACAGATACGCAGTATTTT
TRBV7-6	.	TRBJ1-6	.	CASSSGVGYNSPLHF	TGTGCCAGCAGCTCAGGGGTGGGCTATAATTCACCCCTCCACTTT
TRBV5-1	TRBD2	TRBJ2-5	few	CASSLGIAGGEETQYF	TGCGCCAGCAGCTTGGGCATAGCGGGCGGGGAGGAGACCCAGTACTTC
TRBV9	.	TRBJ2-1	.	CASSQRGFAGEKDEQFF	TGTGCCAGCAGCCAGAGGGGATTTGCCGGGGAAAAGGATGAGCAGTTCTTC
TRBV5-1	.	TRBJ1-4	.	CASSYQGSNEKLFF	TGCGCCAGCAGCTACCAGGGATCTAATGAAAAACTGTTTTTT
TRBV11-2	.	TRBJ1-2	few	CASSSPRGTLYYGYTF	TGTGCCAGCAGCTCTCCTCGCGGGACACTTTACTATGGCTACACCTTC
TRBV11-2	.	TRBJ1-2	few	CASSLGAGGANYGYTF	TGTGCCAGCAGCTTGGGGGCTGGGGGCGCTAACTATGGCTACACCTTC
TRBV6-2/TRBV6-3	.	TRBJ2-1	.	CASSRPFEQFF	TGTGCCAGCAGCAGACCATTTGAGCAGTTCTTC
TRBV29-1	TRBD2	TRBJ2-5	few	CSVVLAGGRLYQETQYF	TGCAGCGTTGTTCTAGCGGGGGGCCGGCTTTACCAAGAGACCCAGTACTTC
TRBV5-1	.	TRBJ2-1	few	CASSPWGGRDEQFF	TGCGCCAGCAGCCCGTGGGGGGGGCGCGATGAGCAGTTCTTC
TRBV4-3	.	TRBJ2-3	few	CASSQGGEGQDTQYF	TGCGCCAGCAGCCAAGGGGGTGAGGGGCAAGATACGCAGTATTTT
TRBV21-1	.	TRBJ1-4	.	CASSKEQPGQRVKNCFF	.
TRBV7-3	.	TRBJ1-1	.	CASSLSLGANTEAFF	TGTGCCAGCAGCTTAAGTTTAGGAGCGAACACTGAAGCTTTCTTT
TRBV20-1	.	TRBJ1-2	many	CSARAQGISYGYTF	TGCAGTGCTAGAGCACAGGGAATCAGCTATGGCTACACCTTC
TRBV20-1	TRBD2	TRBJ2-1	.	CSARGKTSGGIIYNEQFF	TGCAGTGCTAGGGGTAAGACTAGCGGGGGCATAATCTACAATGAGCAGTTCTTC
TRBV28	.	TRBJ2-2	.	CASTQWGTGELFF	TGTGCCAGCACCCAGTGGGGCACCGGGGAGCTGTTTTTT
TRBV25-1	TRBD2	TRBJ2-7	few	CATQRGVSYEQYF	TGTGCCACTCAGCGGGGGGTGTCCTACGAGCAGTACTTC